The 30 T cell receptor beta chains reported below all come from one sample, sequenced in a study of T cells after yellow fever vaccination. Each CDR3 protein gets one entry after TCRdb re-called the 5' RACE reads with MiXCR. The sample has over 300,000 distinct CDR3 sequences; about 6.9% are singletons. The sample consisted of PBMCs, taken about 41 days after the first yellow fever vaccination. Source of these receptors: a man between 18 and 35 years old who received the YFV17D yellow fever vaccine.

The genes are TRBV18 and TRBJ1-1; TRBD1 is a possible D gene (6 bases). V shed 8 bases and J shed 5 bases, with 15 bases lying between them. Germline V gives CDR1 KGHSH, CDR2 LQKENI. CDR3 length equals 13 residues. The CDR3, as DNA: TGTGCCAGCCAACGACAGGAGAATACTGAAGCTTTCTTT. It translates to CASQRQENTEAFF.

This clonotype was observed a handful of times. The rearrangement links TRBV6-6 to TRBJ1-2, with D tentatively TRBD1 (6 bases). The CDR3 runs 12 residues. Germline V CDR1 and CDR2: MNHNY, SVGAGI (reference sequence). V was pared by 8 bases and J by 4 bases, with 11 bases between. CDR3: CASFGGGYGYTF. Written as DNA, the CDR3 is TGTGCCAGCTTTGGGGGCGGCTATGGCTACACCTTC.

The chain is built from TRBV27 and TRBJ1-6, with D maybe TRBD1 (5 bases). CDR1 and CDR2 (germline): MNHEY, SMNVEV (reference sequence). The germline V and J ends were trimmed by 2 bases and 4 bases, with 9 bases remaining between them. The CDR3 spans 15 residues. DNA for the CDR3: TGTGCCAGCAGTTTAAGGGGAATGTATAATTCACCCCTCCACTTT. Protein: CASSLRGMYNSPLHF.

This clonotype has more than one count but fewer than ten. The CDR3 coding sequence is TGCGCCAGCAGCCAAGATCGCAGGGCTGAGACCCAGTACTTC. It codes for CASSQDRRAETQYF. The V gene is TRBV4-3, the J gene TRBJ2-5, with TRBD1 as a possible D gene (5 bases). Between the trimmed V and J ends, which lost 0 bases and 5 bases, there was a span of 10 bases. The CDR3 has 14 amino acids. CDR1 and CDR2 from the germline V gene are LGHNA and YSLEER.

V and J are TRBV7-9 and TRBJ2-1; the match to TRBD2 covers 9 bases. This CDR3 region has 16 residues. With V trimmed by 1 base and J by 4 bases, 5 bases remained unmatched. CDR1 is SEHNR and CDR2 is FQNEAQ in the germline V gene (reference sequence). CDR3: CASSLVIAGVYNEQFF. In DNA, the CDR3 is TGTGCCAGCAGCTTAGTAATAGCGGGGGTGTACAATGAGCAGTTCTTC.

This clonotype showed up just a few times. The chain has TRBV7-7 and TRBJ2-7; possibly TRBD1 or TRBD2 for D (5 bases each). The CDR3 extends over 13 amino acids. Germline values: CDR1 SSHAT, CDR2 FNYEAQ (reference sequence). The CDR3 protein is CASSSDWGGEQYV. CDR3 in DNA: TGTGCTAGCAGCTCAGACTGGGGCGGGGAGCAGTACGTC.

This clonotype has just a few counts. The chain carries TRBV12-3 or TRBV12-4 and TRBJ1-2, with TRBD1 identical over 7 bases. The trim removed 7 bases at V and 7 bases at J, leaving 15 bases unmatched. The length of the CDR3 is 15 residues. The CDR3 loop reads CASTRRRQGDSGYTF. The CDR3 DNA follows: TGTGCCAGCACTCGGCGGCGGCAGGGGGATAGTGGCTACACCTTC.

The rearrangement joins TRBV5-1 to TRBJ2-7; D remains ambiguous. V was cut by 0 bases and J by 3 bases, with 13 bases left in between. The CDR3 is 15 residues long. The germline V gene has CDR1 SGHRS and CDR2 YFSETQ. This CDR3 is CASSLVPRPNYEQYF. In DNA form, the CDR3 reads TGCGCCAGCAGCTTGGTTCCCAGGCCCAACTACGAGCAGTACTTC.

This clonotype was detected a few times. The rearrangement joins TRBV10-3 to TRBJ1-4; D gene uncertain. Germline lookup yields CDR1 ENHRY and CDR2 SYGVKD. V gave up 8 bases and J gave up 6 bases, with 4 bases separating them. The CDR3 has 10 residues. As DNA, the CDR3 is TGTGCCATCGGGGATGAAAAACTGTTTTTT. Its translation: CAIGDEKLFF.

In its sample, this clonotype was seen many times. V is TRBV7-9 and J is TRBJ2-2; TRBD2 agrees at 7 bases. J lost 4 bases, V lost 3 bases, and 5 bases had no gene match. The V gene's germline CDR1 is SEHNR and CDR2 FQNEAQ (reference sequence). CDR3 length equals 15 residues. CDR3 protein: CASSFKRGATGELFF. As DNA, the CDR3 is TGTGCCAGCAGCTTTAAGCGGGGAGCCACCGGGGAGCTGTTTTTT.

This chain links TRBV25-1 with TRBJ1-5; D might be TRBD1 (6 bases). The ends were cut back, 1 base at V and 3 bases at J, with 10 bases in the middle. Germline CDR1 and CDR2: MGHDK and SYGVNS. This CDR3 is 15 amino acids long. CDR3 DNA: TGTGCCAGCAGTGAATCGAGGACAGTCAATCAGCCCCAGCATTTT. Translating it yields CASSESRTVNQPQHF.

This clonotype was observed a handful of times. The gene calls are TRBV27 and TRBJ2-1; D not resolved. With 4 bases removed from V and 8 bases from J, the gap between germline ends came to 12 bases. The CDR3 runs 13 residues. Germline CDR1 reads MNHEY; CDR2 reads SMNVEV (reference sequence). CDR3 in amino acids: CASSSNPTDEQFF. The CDR3 DNA sequence: TGTGCCAGCAGTTCAAACCCGACCGATGAGCAGTTCTTC.

This clonotype was observed many times. The rearrangement uses TRBV5-1 and TRBJ2-7; D might be TRBD2 (5 bases). Germline V CDR1 and CDR2: SGHRS, YFSETQ. The CDR3 is 15 residues long. V was cut by 2 bases and J by 0 bases, with 12 bases left in between. The CDR3 region has the DNA TGCGCCAGCAGCTTAGGATCGGGGAGCTCCTACGAGCAGTACGTC. This gives the protein CASSLGSGSSYEQYV.

This clonotype appeared many times. This chain joins TRBV29-1 and TRBJ1-1; 7 bases match TRBD1. CDR1 is SQVTM, CDR2 ANQGSEA, per germline. Germline trimming cut 3 bases from V and 5 bases from J; bases unmatched to any gene: 9. The CDR3 runs to 14 residues. The CDR3 DNA follows: TGCAGCGTTGATCGAGGGGGCATGGGAACTGAAGCTTTCTTT. Encoded protein: CSVDRGGMGTEAFF.

The rearrangement uses TRBV18 and TRBJ1-3; no clear D gene. From germline, CDR1 is KGHSH and CDR2 LQKENI. The CDR3 is 16 residues long. The V gene lost 1 base and the J gene lost 0 bases, with 10 bases spanning the gap. The CDR3 sequence: CASSPLADSSGNTIYF. The CDR3 DNA is TGTGCCAGCTCACCACTGGCGGACTCCTCTGGAAACACCATATATTTT.

This clonotype was seen only a few times. The chain has TRBV7-8 and TRBJ1-2; 8 bases map to TRBD1. CDR3 length: 17 residues. The V and J ends lost 5 bases and 8 bases, in that order; junction bases with no gene match: 19. Germline V gives CDR1 SGHVS, CDR2 FQNEAQ. The CDR3 spells CASSQPLPLGQGIGYTF. CDR3 bases: TGTGCCAGCAGCCAGCCACTTCCTCTCGGACAGGGCATCGGCTACACCTTC.

The chain uses TRBV6-2 or TRBV6-3 and TRBJ2-3, with D perhaps assigned TRBD1 or TRBD2 (5 bases each). Trimming removed 6 bases at V and 2 bases at J, with 24 bases between. This CDR3 has 18 amino acids. From germline, CDR1 is MNHEY and CDR2 SVGEGT. The CDR3 nucleotides read TGTGCCAGCAGCCCAACCCCGACCGGGACCGCCACCACAGATACGCAGTATTTT. This sequence encodes CASSPTPTGTATTDTQYF.

The chain couples TRBV30 to TRBJ2-2; D ambiguous. The CDR3 has 14 amino acids. Trimming took 0 bases from V and 2 from J, leaving 7 bases between them. The germline V gene has CDR1 GTSNPN and CDR2 SVGIG (reference sequence). CDR3 region: CAWSVGSNTGELFF. The CDR3 DNA sequence: TGTGCCTGGAGTGTAGGGTCAAACACCGGGGAGCTGTTTTTT.

The chain uses TRBV12-3 or TRBV12-4 and TRBJ1-1; D is unclear. Trimming pared 8 bases from V and 2 bases from J, leaving 21 bases between. The length of the CDR3 is 16 residues. The CDR3 sequence is CASGPSSRRPNTEAFF. Written as DNA, the CDR3 is TGTGCCAGCGGTCCCTCTAGCCGGAGACCCAACACTGAAGCTTTCTTT.

The gene calls are TRBV20-1 and TRBJ2-5; 7 bases align to TRBD1. The CDR3 loop spans 15 amino acids. Trimming took 1 base from V and 5 from J; bases not matched to a gene: 10. Germline values: CDR1 DFQATT, CDR2 SNEGSKA (reference sequence). The CDR3 loop reads CSARGGGGSQETQYF. The CDR3 DNA is TGCAGTGCTAGAGGAGGGGGCGGCTCGCAGGAGACCCAGTACTTC.

This clonotype was counted ten times or more. The chain has TRBV10-3 and TRBJ2-5; D gene uncertain. Per the germline V gene, CDR1 is ENHRY and CDR2 is SYGVKD. The CDR3 is made up of 16 amino acids. V dropped 2 bases and J dropped 2 bases, with 15 bases sitting between them. CDR3 nucleotide sequence: TGTGCCATCAGTGAGGTCCCAAAAGGCCAGCAAGAGACCCAGTACTTC. Its protein product is CAISEVPKGQQETQYF.

The genes are TRBV6-4 and TRBJ2-1; tentatively, D is TRBD1 (5 bases). V dropped 6 bases and J dropped 5 bases, with 17 bases sitting between them. This CDR3 spans 15 amino acids. Looked up from germline, CDR1 is MRHNA and CDR2 is SNTAGT. The CDR3 loop reads CASSKRGTHNNEQFF. Here the CDR3 DNA reads TGTGCCAGCAGCAAAAGGGGAACCCACAACAATGAGCAGTTCTTC.

The rearrangement links TRBV24-1 to TRBJ2-1; no clear D. There are 16 residues in the CDR3. Trimming removed 3 bases from V and 0 bases from J, with 11 bases in between. Per the germline V gene, CDR1 is KGHDR and CDR2 is SFDVKD. The CDR3 spells CATSDSDGVSYNEQFF. The CDR3 coding sequence is TGTGCCACCAGTGATAGTGACGGAGTCTCCTACAATGAGCAGTTCTTC.

The chain has TRBV6-1 and TRBJ2-6; either TRBD1 or TRBD2 may fit D (6 bases each). Trimming shortened V by 4 bases and J by 0 bases, and 13 bases separated the two germline ends. Germline CDR1 is MNHNS and CDR2 is SASEGT. There are 17 residues in the CDR3. The CDR3 DNA sequence: TGTGCCAGCAGTGGTGGGGGGCACTTCTCTGGGGCCAACGTCCTGACTTTC. The encoded protein is CASSGGGHFSGANVLTF.

This clonotype was picked up many times. The rearrangement links TRBV5-5 to TRBJ2-3; tentatively, D is TRBD1 or TRBD2 (5 bases each). The CDR3 runs 15 residues. The V gene lost 4 bases and the J gene lost 3 bases, with 15 bases spanning the gap. Looked up from germline, CDR1 is SGHKS and CDR2 is YYEKEE (reference sequence). The CDR3 region has the DNA TGTGCCAGCAGCCTGACGGGACCGCATACAGATACGCAGTATTTT. Translation gives CASSLTGPHTDTQYF.

This clonotype has at least ten counts. The chain joins TRBV10-3 to TRBJ2-5; D may correspond to TRBD1 or TRBD2 (5 bases each). The CDR3 totals 15 residues. Trimming removed 0 bases at V and 2 bases at J, with 10 bases between. Germline V gene sequence: CDR1 ENHRY, CDR2 SYGVKD. As DNA, the CDR3 is TGTGCCATCAGTGAGTCTAGGGGACCACAAGAGACCCAGTACTTC. The encoded protein is CAISESRGPQETQYF.

The rearrangement joins TRBV20-1 to TRBJ2-1, with D maybe TRBD2 (5 bases). This CDR3 comprises 13 residues. Germline CDR1 is DFQATT and CDR2 is SNEGSKA (reference sequence). V lost 5 bases to trimming and J lost 0 bases, with 8 bases between them. CDR3 DNA sequence: TGCAGTGCTGCGGGCCGCTCCTACAATGAGCAGTTCTTC. This encodes CSAAGRSYNEQFF.

There are a few counts of this clonotype. V gene TRBV6-5 combines with J gene TRBJ2-1, with a weak D call TRBD2 (6 bases). This CDR3 region has 13 residues. V gave up 2 bases and J gave up 4 bases, with 6 bases separating them. Germline V gives CDR1 MNHEY, CDR2 SVGAGI. Written as DNA, the CDR3 is TGTGCCAGCAGTTACAGCGGGTACAATGAGCAGTTCTTC. This translates into CASSYSGYNEQFF.

DNA for the CDR3: TGTGCCAGCAGCTTAGAACGGAAGGCCCAGTACTTC. Its protein product is CASSLERKAQYF. This chain uses TRBV6-6 with TRBJ2-5, with no clear D. The CDR3 runs to 12 residues. From germline, CDR1 is MNHNY and CDR2 SVGAGI (reference sequence). Trimming removed 6 bases at V and 9 bases at J, with 14 bases between.

Only a few counts were recorded for this clonotype. V is TRBV29-1 and J is TRBJ1-5; 8 bases agree with TRBD1. The germline CDR1 and CDR2 sequences are SQVTM and ANQGSEA. The trim removed 7 bases at V and 6 bases at J, leaving 8 bases unmatched. CDR3 size: 13 residues. The CDR3 region is CSGGQGEGQPQHF. The CDR3 nucleotides are TGCAGCGGCGGACAGGGAGAGGGTCAGCCCCAGCATTTT.